This entry lists 5 T cell receptor beta chains sequenced from one sample in a study of blood T cell repertoires in COVID-19. TCRdb's copy holds only in-frame clones and misses some; the assay was immunoSEQ multiplex PCR. The sample has some 400,000 clones, around 90% seen once. The sequenced sample was peripheral blood. The source is a man between 18 and 29 years old with active or convalescent COVID-19.

The genes are TRBV27 and TRBJ2-7; TRBD1 aligns across 7 bases. This CDR3 region has 14 residues. V was clipped by 4 bases and J by 0 bases; unmatched bases: 3. Germline V lookup: CDR1 MNHEY, CDR2 SMNVEV (reference sequence). CDR3 loop: CASSYQGDSYEQYF. DNA of the CDR3: TGTGCCAGCAGTTACCAGGGGGACTCCTACGAGCAGTACTTC.

The chain uses TRBV28 and TRBJ1-1, with unresolved D. V dropped 6 bases and J dropped 1 base, with 15 bases sitting between them. Germline V gene sequence: CDR1 MDHEN, CDR2 SYDVKM. The CDR3 loop spans 15 amino acids. The CDR3 bases are TGTGCCAGCAGGAGAAGCGACTTGGGGAACACTGAAGCTTTCTTT. Amino acids: CASRRSDLGNTEAFF.

The chain employs TRBV7-8 and TRBJ2-1; weak D call: TRBD1 (5 bases). The CDR3 contains 15 residues. V shed 5 bases and J shed 2 bases, with 13 bases lying between them. Per the germline V gene, CDR1 is SGHVS and CDR2 is FQNEAQ. The CDR3 sequence: CASSLDREAYNEQFF. The CDR3 DNA follows: TGTGCCAGCAGCCTTGACAGAGAGGCCTACAATGAGCAGTTCTTC.

The J gene is TRBJ2-1, the V gene TRBV27, with TRBD2 as a possible D gene (6 bases). The CDR3 is made up of 14 amino acids. The germline gives CDR1 MNHEY, CDR2 SMNVEV (reference sequence). V lost 2 bases and J 7 bases, leaving 12 bases between the germline ends. CDR3 coding DNA: TGTGCCAGCAGTTTAGGTTCGGGGGTAAATGAGCAGTTCTTC. This translates into CASSLGSGVNEQFF.

This chain joins TRBV28 and TRBJ2-2; D remains ambiguous. The CDR3 is 16 residues long. V was trimmed by 5 bases and J by 0 bases, leaving 13 bases between them. The germline gives CDR1 MDHEN, CDR2 SYDVKM. As DNA, the CDR3 is TGTGCCAGCAGTGGTGGGCAGCCCCCGAACACCGGGGAGCTGTTTTTT. It is translated as CASSGGQPPNTGELFF.